This TCR beta chain derives from a study of metastatic and nonmetastatic thyroid tumors. Study-level findings and limits: Malignant thyroid tumors reportedly exceeded benign nodules significantly in TCR beta diversity, with the difference appearing in blood and tumor.

In the authors' methods: Clinicopathological groups supplied CDR3 differences that were used to build a distant-metastasis classifier for papillary thyroid cancer. TCRdb reanalyzed the PCR reads with MiXCR. TCRdb, rather than the study authors, made the V and J calls. The table includes 25,000 to 35,000 clones, roughly a tenth detected once. Thyroid surgery took place with no prior treatment in any patient. A remark on this clone: Its antigen remains unknown.

Germline CDR1 LGHDT, CDR2 YNNKEL (reference sequence). Between the trimmed V and J ends, which lost 1 base and 6 bases, there was a span of 9 bases. The CDR3 has 13 residues. This TCR came from a female donor with papillary thyroid cancer or a benign thyroid nodule (not recorded which). Some clones in this sample may be carry-over from other donors' samples. The chain employs TRBV3-1 and TRBJ1-2; D might be TRBD1 (5 bases). Sequenced material: blood. The CDR3 region has the DNA TGTGCCAGCAGCCAAGCCGGGGGGAATGGCTACACCTTC. It yields the protein CASSQAGGNGYTF.